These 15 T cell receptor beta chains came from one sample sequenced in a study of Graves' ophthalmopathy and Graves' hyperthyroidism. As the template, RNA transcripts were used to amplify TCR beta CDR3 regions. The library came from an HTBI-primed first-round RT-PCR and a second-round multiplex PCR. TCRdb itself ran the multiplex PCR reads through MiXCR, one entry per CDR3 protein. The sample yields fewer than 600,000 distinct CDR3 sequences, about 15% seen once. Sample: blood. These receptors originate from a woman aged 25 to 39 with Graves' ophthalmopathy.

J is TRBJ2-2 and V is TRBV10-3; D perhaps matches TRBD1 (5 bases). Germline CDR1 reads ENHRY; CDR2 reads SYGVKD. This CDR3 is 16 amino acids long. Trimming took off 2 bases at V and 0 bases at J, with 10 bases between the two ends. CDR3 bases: TGTGCCATCAGTGAGACAGAACAGGCGAACACCGGGGAGCTGTTTTTT. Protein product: CAISETEQANTGELFF.

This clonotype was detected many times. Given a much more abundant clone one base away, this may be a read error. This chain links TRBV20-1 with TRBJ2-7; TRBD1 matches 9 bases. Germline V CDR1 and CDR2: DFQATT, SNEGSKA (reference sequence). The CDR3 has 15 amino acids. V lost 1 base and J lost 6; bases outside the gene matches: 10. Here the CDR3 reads CSARVPGQGTREQYF. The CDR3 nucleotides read TGCAGTGCTAGAGTTCCGGGACAGGGAACCCGCGAGCAGTACTTC.

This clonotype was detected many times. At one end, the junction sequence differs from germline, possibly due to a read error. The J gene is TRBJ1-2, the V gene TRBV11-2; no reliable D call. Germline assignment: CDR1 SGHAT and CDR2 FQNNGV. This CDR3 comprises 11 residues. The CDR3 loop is CASSHQTRSSF. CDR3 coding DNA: TGTGCCAGCAGCCACCAGACACGCAGTTCCTTC.

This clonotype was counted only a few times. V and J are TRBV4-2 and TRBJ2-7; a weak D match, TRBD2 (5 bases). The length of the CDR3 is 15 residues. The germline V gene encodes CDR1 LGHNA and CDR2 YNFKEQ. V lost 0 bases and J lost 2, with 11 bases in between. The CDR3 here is CASSQEASSTYEQYF. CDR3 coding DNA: TGTGCCAGCAGCCAAGAAGCTAGCAGCACCTACGAGCAGTACTTC.

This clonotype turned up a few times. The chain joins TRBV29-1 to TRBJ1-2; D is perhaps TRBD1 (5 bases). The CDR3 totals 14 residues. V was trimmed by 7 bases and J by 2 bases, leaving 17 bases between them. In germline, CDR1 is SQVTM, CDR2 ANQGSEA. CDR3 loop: CSAPPGGGNYGYTF. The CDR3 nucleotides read TGCAGCGCCCCCCCCGGGGGTGGGAACTATGGCTACACCTTC.

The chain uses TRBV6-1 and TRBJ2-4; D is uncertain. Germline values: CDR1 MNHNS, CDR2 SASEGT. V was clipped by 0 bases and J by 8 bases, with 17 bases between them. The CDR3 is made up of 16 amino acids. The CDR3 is CASSEALPQTRDIQYF. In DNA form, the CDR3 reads TGTGCCAGCAGTGAAGCGCTTCCACAAACTCGGGACATTCAGTACTTC.

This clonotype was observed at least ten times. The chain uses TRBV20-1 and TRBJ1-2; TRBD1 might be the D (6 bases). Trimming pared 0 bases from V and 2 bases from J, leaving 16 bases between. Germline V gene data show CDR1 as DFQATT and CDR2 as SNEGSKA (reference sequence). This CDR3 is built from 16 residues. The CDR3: CSARDSGALLNYGYTF. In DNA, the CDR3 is TGCAGTGCTAGAGATTCGGGGGCCCTACTGAACTATGGCTACACCTTC.

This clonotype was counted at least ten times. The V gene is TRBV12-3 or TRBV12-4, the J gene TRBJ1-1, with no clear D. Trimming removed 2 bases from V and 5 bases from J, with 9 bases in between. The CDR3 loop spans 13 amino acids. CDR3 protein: CASSLPERTEAFF. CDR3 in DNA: TGTGCCAGCAGTTTACCTGAGAGGACTGAAGCTTTCTTT.

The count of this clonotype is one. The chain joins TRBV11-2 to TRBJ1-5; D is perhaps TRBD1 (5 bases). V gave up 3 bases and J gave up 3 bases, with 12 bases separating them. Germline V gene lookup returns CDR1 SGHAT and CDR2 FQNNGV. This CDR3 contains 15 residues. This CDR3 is CASSFAGSNNQPQHF. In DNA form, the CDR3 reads TGTGCCAGCAGCTTTGCAGGGTCGAACAATCAGCCCCAGCATTTT.

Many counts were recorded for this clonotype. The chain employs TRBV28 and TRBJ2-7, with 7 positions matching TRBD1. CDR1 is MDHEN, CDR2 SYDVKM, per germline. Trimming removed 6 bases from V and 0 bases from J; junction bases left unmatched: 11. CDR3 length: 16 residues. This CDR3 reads CASSDTPGQSSYEQYF. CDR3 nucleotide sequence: TGTGCCAGCAGCGACACTCCGGGACAGAGCTCCTACGAGCAGTACTTC.

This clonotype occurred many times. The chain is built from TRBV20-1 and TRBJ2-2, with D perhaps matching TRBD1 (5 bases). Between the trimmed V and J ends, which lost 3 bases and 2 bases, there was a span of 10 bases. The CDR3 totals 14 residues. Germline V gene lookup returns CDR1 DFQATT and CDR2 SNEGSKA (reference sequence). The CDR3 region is CSARRQTNTGELFF. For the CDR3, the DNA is TGCAGTGCTAGGCGACAGACTAACACCGGGGAGCTGTTTTTT.

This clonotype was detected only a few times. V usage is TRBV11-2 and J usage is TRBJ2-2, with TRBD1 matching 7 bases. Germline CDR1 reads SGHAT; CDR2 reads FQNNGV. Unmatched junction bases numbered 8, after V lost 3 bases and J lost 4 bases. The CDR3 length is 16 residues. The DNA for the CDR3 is TGTGCCAGCAGCTTGACAGGGTCAGAGAGCACCGGGGAGCTGTTTTTT. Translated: CASSLTGSESTGELFF.

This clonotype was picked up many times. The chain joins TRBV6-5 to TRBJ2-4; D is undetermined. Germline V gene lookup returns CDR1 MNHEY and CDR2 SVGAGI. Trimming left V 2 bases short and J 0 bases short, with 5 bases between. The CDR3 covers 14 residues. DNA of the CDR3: TGTGCCAGCAGTTACGAACTAGCCAAAAACATTCAGTACTTC. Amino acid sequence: CASSYELAKNIQYF.

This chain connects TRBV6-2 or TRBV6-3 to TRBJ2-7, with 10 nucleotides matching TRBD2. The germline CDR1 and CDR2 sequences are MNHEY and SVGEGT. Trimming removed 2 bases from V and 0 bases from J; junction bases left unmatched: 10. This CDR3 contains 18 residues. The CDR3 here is CASSYRSTSGWSSYEQYF. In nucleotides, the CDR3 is TGTGCCAGCAGTTACCGGTCGACTAGCGGGTGGAGCTCCTACGAGCAGTACTTC.

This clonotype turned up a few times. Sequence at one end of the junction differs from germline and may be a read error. As DNA, the CDR3 is TGTGCCAGCAGTGAGGTGGATCTAGCCAAAAACATTAAGTACTTC. The encoded protein is CASSEVDLAKNIKYF. The genes are TRBV6-1 and TRBJ2-4, with D possibly being TRBD2 (5 bases). CDR3 size: 15 residues. CDR1 MNHNS and CDR2 SASEGT come from the germline V gene.